This T cell receptor beta chain was sequenced during a study of T-cell memory formation after mild COVID-19. MiXCR, applied by TCRdb to the 5' RACE reads, yields one record per CDR3 protein. The sample lists roughly 480,000 distinct CDR3 sequences; about 23% were seen once. The CDR3 sequence is 16 residues long. Germline CDR1 reads SGHVS; CDR2 reads FQNEAQ. Trimming pared 3 bases from V and 5 bases from J, leaving 19 bases between. The rearrangement joins TRBV7-8 to TRBJ2-5; possibly TRBD1 for D (6 bases). Sequencing was performed on PBMCs or a T cell subset sorted from them (not recorded which). This clonotype originated in an adult woman who had mild COVID-19 (a few samples of this study predate the infection). Cell type and time point are not known. The CDR3 sequence: CASSLGQGPRLETQYF. CDR3 nucleotides: TGTGCCAGCAGCTTGGGGCAGGGGCCCAGACTTGAGACCCAGTACTTC.